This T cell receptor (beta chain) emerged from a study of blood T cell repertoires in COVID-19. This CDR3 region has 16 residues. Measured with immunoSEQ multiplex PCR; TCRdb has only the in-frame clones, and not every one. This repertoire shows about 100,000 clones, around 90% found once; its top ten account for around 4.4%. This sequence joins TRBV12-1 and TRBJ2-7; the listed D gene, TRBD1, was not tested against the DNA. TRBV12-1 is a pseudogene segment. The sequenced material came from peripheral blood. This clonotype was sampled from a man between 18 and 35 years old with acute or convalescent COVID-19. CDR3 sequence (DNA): TGTGCCAGCAGCCCCGCAACAGGGGTCCCATCCTACGAGCAGTACTTC. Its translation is CASSPATGVPSYEQYF.